This is a list of T cell receptor beta chains from one sample in a study of T cells in localized non-small cell lung cancer. Profiling relied on immunoSEQ multiplex PCR, and the TCRdb table lists in-frame clones only, not all of them. The sample lists 24,000 or so clones, roughly 90% occurring once. Material: peripheral blood, obtained before any cancer treatment. Receptors were obtained from an older female donor with stage I lung adenocarcinoma. Each CDR3 is given with its conserved first and last residue. Fields, in order: clone size, J gene, V gene, D gene, CDR3 protein, CDR3 DNA. D genes are given only for firm matches. Rows give clone size only sometimes, using once, few, many, or a class for an expanded clone.

abundance: -; j_gene: TRBJ2-1; v_gene: TRBV14; d_gene: -; CDR3aa: CASSQTDTNEQFF; CDR3nt: TGTGCCAGCAGCCAAACCGACACCAATGAGCAGTTCTTC
abundance: -; j_gene: TRBJ1-1; v_gene: TRBV7-9; d_gene: TRBD1; CDR3aa: CASSLGDRGQNTEAFF; CDR3nt: TGTGCCAGCAGCTTAGGGGACAGGGGGCAAAACACTGAAGCTTTCTTT
abundance: -; j_gene: TRBJ2-4; v_gene: TRBV15; d_gene: -; CDR3aa: CATSRAQTGGRDIQYF; CDR3nt: TGTGCCACCAGCAGAGCGCAAACAGGGGGGAGGGACATTCAGTACTTC
abundance: -; j_gene: TRBJ2-1; v_gene: TRBV25-1; d_gene: TRBD2; CDR3aa: CASSGLAGREGEQFF; CDR3nt: TGTGCCAGCAGTGGATTAGCGGGGAGGGAGGGTGAGCAGTTCTTC
abundance: -; j_gene: TRBJ2-7; v_gene: TRBV6-1; d_gene: -; CDR3aa: CASSDGERVTYEQYF; CDR3nt: TGTGCCAGCAGTGATGGGGAGCGGGTTACCTACGAGCAGTACTTC
abundance: -; j_gene: TRBJ2-1; v_gene: TRBV29-1; d_gene: -; CDR3aa: CSVEGDLYNEQFF; CDR3nt: TGCAGCGTTGAGGGGGACCTCTACAATGAGCAGTTCTTC
abundance: few; j_gene: TRBJ1-6; v_gene: TRBV27; d_gene: TRBD1; CDR3aa: CASRPGGSSPLHF; CDR3nt: TGTGCCAGCAGACCAGGGGGCAGCTCACCCCTCCACTTT
abundance: -; j_gene: TRBJ1-5; v_gene: TRBV6-9; d_gene: -; CDR3aa: CASSRGQRDQPQHF; CDR3nt: TGTGCCAGCAGTCGGGGACAAAGGGATCAGCCCCAGCATTTT
abundance: few; j_gene: TRBJ2-7; v_gene: TRBV6-4; d_gene: TRBD2; CDR3aa: CASRGSGGWPYEQYF; CDR3nt: TGTGCCAGCAGGGGTAGCGGGGGGTGGCCCTACGAGCAGTACTTC
abundance: -; j_gene: TRBJ2-7; v_gene: TRBV11-2; d_gene: -; CDR3aa: CASSPIARQKASGSYEQYF; CDR3nt: TGTGCCAGCAGCCCGATCGCGAGACAGAAAGCATCCGGATCCTACGAGCAGTACTTC
abundance: once; j_gene: TRBJ2-7; v_gene: TRBV29-1; d_gene: -; CDR3aa: CSVEWDWGYEQYF; CDR3nt: TGCAGCGTTGAATGGGACTGGGGCTACGAGCAGTACTTC
abundance: -; j_gene: TRBJ2-5; v_gene: TRBV20-1; d_gene: -; CDR3aa: CSARYLETQYF; CDR3nt: TGCAGTGCTAGATACCTAGAGACCCAGTACTTC
abundance: -; j_gene: TRBJ1-1; v_gene: TRBV11-2; d_gene: -; CDR3aa: CASSWGPSTEAFF; CDR3nt: TGTGCCAGCAGCTGGGGACCGAGCACTGAAGCTTTCTTT
abundance: few; j_gene: TRBJ1-1; v_gene: TRBV15; d_gene: -; CDR3aa: CATSRAPDVNTEAFF; CDR3nt: TGTGCCACCAGCAGAGCCCCGGACGTGAACACTGAAGCTTTCTTT
abundance: -; j_gene: TRBJ2-7; v_gene: TRBV6-6; d_gene: TRBD2; CDR3aa: CASRSSGTSSYEQYF; CDR3nt: TGTGCCAGCAGATCCTCCGGGACTAGCTCCTACGAGCAGTACTTC
abundance: -; j_gene: TRBJ1-4; v_gene: TRBV6-1; d_gene: -; CDR3aa: CASSGYRGATNEKLFF; CDR3nt: TGTGCCAGCAGTGGATATCGAGGGGCAACTAATGAAAAACTGTTTTTT
abundance: -; j_gene: TRBJ2-6; v_gene: TRBV5-1; d_gene: -; CDR3aa: CASSLDGGVNRANVLTF; CDR3nt: TGCGCCAGCAGCTTGGATGGTGGGGTAAATAGGGCCAACGTCCTGACTTTC
abundance: -; j_gene: TRBJ1-6; v_gene: TRBV5-1; d_gene: -; CDR3aa: CASSFSPGQTNSPLHF; CDR3nt: TGCGCCAGCAGCTTCAGCCCGGGTCAGACAAATTCACCCCTCCACTTT
abundance: -; j_gene: TRBJ1-1; v_gene: TRBV7-3; d_gene: -; CDR3aa: CASSRLKGTTFF; CDR3nt: TGTGCCAGCAGCCGCCTGAAAGGGACAACTTTCTTT
abundance: few; j_gene: TRBJ1-2; v_gene: TRBV11-3; d_gene: TRBD1; CDR3aa: CASTSSKGQGSGYTF; CDR3nt: TGTGCCAGCACCTCCTCAAAAGGACAGGGAAGTGGCTACACCTTC
abundance: -; j_gene: TRBJ1-5; v_gene: TRBV30; d_gene: TRBD1; CDR3aa: CAWSVSGQGNQPQHF; CDR3nt: TGTGCCTGGAGTGTATCGGGACAGGGGAATCAGCCCCAGCATTTT
abundance: -; j_gene: TRBJ2-1; v_gene: TRBV25-1; d_gene: TRBD2; CDR3aa: CASQREGPYNEQFF; CDR3nt: TGTGCCAGCCAGCGGGAGGGCCCCTACAATGAGCAGTTCTTC
abundance: -; j_gene: TRBJ1-2; v_gene: TRBV30; d_gene: -; CDR3aa: CASALGYGYTF; CDR3nt: TGTGCCTCCGCCCTGGGCTATGGCTACACCTTC
abundance: -; j_gene: TRBJ2-5; v_gene: TRBV5-4; d_gene: TRBD1; CDR3aa: CASSLGQGQETQYF; CDR3nt: TGTGCCAGCAGCCTCGGACAGGGGCAAGAGACCCAGTACTTC
abundance: -; j_gene: TRBJ2-5; v_gene: TRBV4-2; d_gene: TRBD1; CDR3aa: CASSQPDRGRETQYF; CDR3nt: TGTGCCAGCAGCCAACCTGACAGGGGACGAGAGACCCAGTACTTC
abundance: -; j_gene: TRBJ2-1; v_gene: TRBV6-6; d_gene: TRBD2; CDR3aa: CASRTPSGGAFNEQFF; CDR3nt: TGTGCCAGCAGGACCCCTAGCGGGGGGGCCTTCAATGAGCAGTTCTTC
abundance: -; j_gene: TRBJ2-3; v_gene: TRBV9; d_gene: TRBD2; CDR3aa: CASSWGGDTQYF; CDR3nt: TGTGCCAGCAGCTGGGGGGGAGATACGCAGTATTTT